A few counts support the clone carrying this TCR beta chain. Method: immunoSEQ multiplex PCR; TCRdb's copy keeps in-frame clones and lacks some. Of about 150,000 clones listed, 80% to 90% are singletons. The data were taken from a study of blood T cell repertoires in COVID-19. In the study overall: The United States, Italy and Spain provided the acute and convalescent COVID-19 samples.

Input material: peripheral blood. The sequence was collected from a man between 65 and 85 years old with acute or convalescent COVID-19.

This CDR3 reads CASSLGARRNIQYF. The CDR3 nucleotides are TGTGCCAGCAGCTTGGGAGCGCGTAGAAACATTCAGTACTTC. V is TRBV5-6 and J is TRBJ2-4, with D unresolved. The CDR3 length is 14 residues. The V and J ends lost 0 bases and 6 bases respectively, with 10 bases between them. The germline CDR1 and CDR2 sequences are SGHDT and YYEEEE. Based on the CDR3 plus reference TRBV5-6 and TRBJ2-4, the full variable domain is DAGVTQSPTHLIKTRGQQVTLRCSPKSGHDTVSWYQQALGQGPQFIFQYYEEEERQRGNFPDRFSGHQFPNYSSELNVNALLLGDSALYLCASSLGARRNIQYFGAGTRLSVL.